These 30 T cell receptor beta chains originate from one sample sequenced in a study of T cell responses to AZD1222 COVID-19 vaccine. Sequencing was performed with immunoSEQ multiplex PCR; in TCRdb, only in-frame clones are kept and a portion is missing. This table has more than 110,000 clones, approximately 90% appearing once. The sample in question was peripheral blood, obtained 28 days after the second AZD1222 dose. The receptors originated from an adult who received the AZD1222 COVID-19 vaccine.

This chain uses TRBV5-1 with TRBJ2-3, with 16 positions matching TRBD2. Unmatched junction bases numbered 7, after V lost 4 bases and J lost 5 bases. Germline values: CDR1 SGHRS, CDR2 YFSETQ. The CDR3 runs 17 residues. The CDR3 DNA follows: TGCGCCAGCAGCCCCGGGACTAGCGGGAGGGGAGTAGATACGCAGTATTTT. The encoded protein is CASSPGTSGRGVDTQYF.

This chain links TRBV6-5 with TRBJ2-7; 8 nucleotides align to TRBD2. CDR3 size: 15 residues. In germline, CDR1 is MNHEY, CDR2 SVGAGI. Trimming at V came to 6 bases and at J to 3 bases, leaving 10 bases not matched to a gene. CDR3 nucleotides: TGTGCCAGCAGCCCCCCTGGGCGGGAGGACTACGAGCAGTACTTC. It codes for CASSPPGREDYEQYF.

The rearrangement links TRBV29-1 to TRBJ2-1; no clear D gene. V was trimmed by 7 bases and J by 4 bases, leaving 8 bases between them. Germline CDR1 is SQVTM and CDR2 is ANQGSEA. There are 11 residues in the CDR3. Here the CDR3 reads CSGAFYNEQFF. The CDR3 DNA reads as TGCAGCGGCGCGTTTTACAATGAGCAGTTCTTC.

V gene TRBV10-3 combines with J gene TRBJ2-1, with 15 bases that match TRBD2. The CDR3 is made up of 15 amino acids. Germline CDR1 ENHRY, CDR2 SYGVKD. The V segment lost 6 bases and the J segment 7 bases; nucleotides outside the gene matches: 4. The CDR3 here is CAIRGLAGGGNEQFF. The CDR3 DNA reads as TGTGCCATCAGGGGACTAGCGGGAGGTGGAAATGAGCAGTTCTTC.

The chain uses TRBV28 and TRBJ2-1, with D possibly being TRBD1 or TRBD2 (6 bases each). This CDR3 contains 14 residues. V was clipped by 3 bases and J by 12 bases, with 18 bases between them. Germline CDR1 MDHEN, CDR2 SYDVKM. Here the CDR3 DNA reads TGTGCCAGCAGTTTTGAGAGTTCAGGGGAGGTGCAGTTCTTC. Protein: CASSFESSGEVQFF.

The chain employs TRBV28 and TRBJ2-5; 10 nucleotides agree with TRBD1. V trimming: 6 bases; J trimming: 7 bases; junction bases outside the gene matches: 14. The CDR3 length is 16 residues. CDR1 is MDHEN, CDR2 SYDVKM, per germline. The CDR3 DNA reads TGTGCCAGCAGGTTTCCGACAGGACAGGGGGACGGGACCCAGTACTTC. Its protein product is CASRFPTGQGDGTQYF.

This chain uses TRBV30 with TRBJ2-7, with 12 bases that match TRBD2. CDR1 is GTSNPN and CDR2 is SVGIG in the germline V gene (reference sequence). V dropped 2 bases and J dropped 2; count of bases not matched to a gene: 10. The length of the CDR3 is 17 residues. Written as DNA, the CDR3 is TGTGCCTGGAGTCGCTCGAGGACTAGCGGGATAGCCTACGAGCAGTACTTC. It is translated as CAWSRSRTSGIAYEQYF.

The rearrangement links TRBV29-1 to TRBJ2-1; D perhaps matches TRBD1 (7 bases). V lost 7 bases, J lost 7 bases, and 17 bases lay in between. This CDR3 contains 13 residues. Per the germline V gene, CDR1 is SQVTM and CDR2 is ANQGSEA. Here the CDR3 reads CSAGGTASNEQFF. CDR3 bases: TGCAGCGCTGGGGGGACAGCCAGTAATGAGCAGTTCTTC.

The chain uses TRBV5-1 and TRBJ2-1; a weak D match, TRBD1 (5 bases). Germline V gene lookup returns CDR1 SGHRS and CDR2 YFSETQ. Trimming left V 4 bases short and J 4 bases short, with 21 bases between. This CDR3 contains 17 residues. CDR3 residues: CASSRVPDSSPYNEQFF. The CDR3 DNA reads TGCGCCAGCAGCCGCGTGCCCGACAGTAGCCCTTACAATGAGCAGTTCTTC.

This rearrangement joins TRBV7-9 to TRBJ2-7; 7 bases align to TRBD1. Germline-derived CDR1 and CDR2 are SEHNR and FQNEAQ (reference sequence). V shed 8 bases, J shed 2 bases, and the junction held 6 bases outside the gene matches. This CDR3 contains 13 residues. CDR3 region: CASFSDRPYEQYF. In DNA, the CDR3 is TGTGCCAGCTTCTCGGACAGGCCCTACGAGCAGTACTTC.

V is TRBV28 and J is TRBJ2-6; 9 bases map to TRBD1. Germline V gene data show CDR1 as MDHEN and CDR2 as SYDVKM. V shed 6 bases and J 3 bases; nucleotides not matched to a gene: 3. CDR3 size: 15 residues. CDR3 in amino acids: CASRGQGNGANVLTF. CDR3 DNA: TGTGCCAGCAGGGGACAGGGCAATGGGGCCAACGTCCTGACTTTC.

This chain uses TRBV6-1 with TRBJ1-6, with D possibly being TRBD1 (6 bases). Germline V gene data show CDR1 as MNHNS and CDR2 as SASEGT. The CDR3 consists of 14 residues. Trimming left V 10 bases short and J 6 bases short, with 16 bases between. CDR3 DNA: TGTGCCACAGGGGCGGGCAGGGGTAATTCACCCCTCCACTTT. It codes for CATGAGRGNSPLHF.

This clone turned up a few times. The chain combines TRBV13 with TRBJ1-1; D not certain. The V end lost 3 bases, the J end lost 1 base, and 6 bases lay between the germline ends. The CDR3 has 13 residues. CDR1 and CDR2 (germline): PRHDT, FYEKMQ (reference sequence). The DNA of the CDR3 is TGTGCCAGCAGCTTGGAGGGGAACACTGAAGCTTTCTTT. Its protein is CASSLEGNTEAFF.

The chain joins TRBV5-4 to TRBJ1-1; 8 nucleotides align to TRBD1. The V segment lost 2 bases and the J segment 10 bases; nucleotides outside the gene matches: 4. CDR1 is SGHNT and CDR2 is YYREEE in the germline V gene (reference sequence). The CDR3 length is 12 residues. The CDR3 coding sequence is TGTGCCAGCAGCTTCGGGGGGACAGGAGCTTTCTTT. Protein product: CASSFGGTGAFF.

The CDR3 nucleotides are TGCAGTGCTAGTTCACGGATTGGGGCAGATACGCAGTATTTT. This encodes CSASSRIGADTQYF. The V gene is TRBV20-1, the J gene TRBJ2-3, with no clear D. The CDR3 totals 14 residues. With 3 bases removed from V and 4 bases from J, the gap between germline ends came to 14 bases. Germline CDR1 and CDR2: DFQATT and SNEGSKA (reference sequence).

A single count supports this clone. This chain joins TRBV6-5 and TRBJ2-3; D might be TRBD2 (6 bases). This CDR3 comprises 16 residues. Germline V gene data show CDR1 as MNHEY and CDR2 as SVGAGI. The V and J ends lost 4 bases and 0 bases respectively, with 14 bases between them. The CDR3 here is CASSFASGPSTDTQYF. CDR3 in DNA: TGTGCCAGCAGTTTCGCGAGCGGGCCTAGCACAGATACGCAGTATTTT.

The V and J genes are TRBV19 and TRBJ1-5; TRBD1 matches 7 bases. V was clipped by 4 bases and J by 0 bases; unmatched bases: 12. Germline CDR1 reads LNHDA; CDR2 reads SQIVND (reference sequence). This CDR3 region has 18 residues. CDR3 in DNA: TGTGCCAGTAGTAGCACCCGGGACAGAAGATATAGCAATCAGCCCCAGCATTTT. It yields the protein CASSSTRDRRYSNQPQHF. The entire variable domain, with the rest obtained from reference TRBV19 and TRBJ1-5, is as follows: DGGITQSPKYLFRKEGQNVTLSCEQNLNHDAMYWYRQDPGQGLRLIYYSQIVNDFQKGDIAEGYSVSREKKESFPLTVTSAQKNPTAFYLCASSSTRDRRYSNQPQHFGDGTRLSIL.

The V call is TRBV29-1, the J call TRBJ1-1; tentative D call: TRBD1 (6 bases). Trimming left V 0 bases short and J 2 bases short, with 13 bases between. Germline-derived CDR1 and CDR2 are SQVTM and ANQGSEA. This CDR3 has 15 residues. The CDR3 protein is CSVEDSGAGNTEAFF. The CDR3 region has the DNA TGCAGCGTTGAAGATTCGGGGGCCGGAAACACTGAAGCTTTCTTT. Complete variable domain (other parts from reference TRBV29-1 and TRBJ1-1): SAVISQKPSRDICQRGTSLTIQCQVDSQVTMMFWYRQQPGQSLTLIATANQGSEATYESGFVIDKFPISRPNLTFSTLTVSNMSPEDSSIYLCSVEDSGAGNTEAFFGQGTRLTVV.

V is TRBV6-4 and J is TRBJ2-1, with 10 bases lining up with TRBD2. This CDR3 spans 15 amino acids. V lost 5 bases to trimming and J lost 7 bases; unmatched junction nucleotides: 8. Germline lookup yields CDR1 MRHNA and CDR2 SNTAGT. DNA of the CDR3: TGTGCCAGCAGTAATGGACTAGCGGAAAATAATGAGCAGTTCTTC. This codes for CASSNGLAENNEQFF.

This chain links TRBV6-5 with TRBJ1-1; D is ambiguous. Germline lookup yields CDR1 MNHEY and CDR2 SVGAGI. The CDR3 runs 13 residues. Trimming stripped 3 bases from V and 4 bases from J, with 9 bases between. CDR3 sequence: CASSYDLSTEAFF. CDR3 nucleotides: TGTGCCAGCAGTTATGATCTAAGCACTGAAGCTTTCTTT.

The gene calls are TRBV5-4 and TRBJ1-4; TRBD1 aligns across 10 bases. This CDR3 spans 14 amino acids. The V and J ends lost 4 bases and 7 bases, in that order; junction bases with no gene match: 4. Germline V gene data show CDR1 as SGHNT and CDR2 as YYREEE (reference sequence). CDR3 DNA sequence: TGTGCCAGCAGCCGACAGGGGGCGCTTGAAAAACTGTTTTTT. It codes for CASSRQGALEKLFF.

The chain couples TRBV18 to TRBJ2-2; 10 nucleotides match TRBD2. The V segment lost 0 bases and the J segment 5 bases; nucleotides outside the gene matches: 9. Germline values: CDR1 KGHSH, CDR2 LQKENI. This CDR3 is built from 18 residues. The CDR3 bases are TGTGCCAGCTCACCACCGCGTCTAGCGGGAGTGGTGACCGGGGAGCTGTTTTTT. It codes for CASSPPRLAGVVTGELFF.

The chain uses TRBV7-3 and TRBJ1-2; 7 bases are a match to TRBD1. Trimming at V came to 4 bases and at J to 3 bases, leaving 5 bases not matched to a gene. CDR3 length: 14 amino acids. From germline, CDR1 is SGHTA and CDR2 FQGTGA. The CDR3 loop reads CASSSTGNDYGYTF. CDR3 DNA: TGTGCCAGCAGCTCGACAGGGAACGACTATGGCTACACCTTC.

CDR3 sequence reads: CASSPMGVQPQHF. The CDR3 nucleotides read TGTGCCAGCAGCCCAATGGGGGTTCAGCCCCAGCATTTT. The rearrangement links TRBV6-5 to TRBJ1-5, with a weak D call TRBD1 (5 bases). CDR1 is MNHEY, CDR2 SVGAGI, per germline. This CDR3 is 13 amino acids long. The ends were cut back, 6 bases at V and 6 bases at J, with 12 bases in the middle.

Here the CDR3 reads CAARKYNEQFF. CDR3 nucleotides: TGTGCCGCCCGAAAGTACAATGAGCAGTTCTTC. V and J are TRBV28 and TRBJ2-1, with D hard to call. The germline CDR1 and CDR2 sequences are MDHEN and SYDVKM. Trimming shortened V by 11 bases and J by 4 bases, and 9 bases separated the two germline ends. The CDR3 loop spans 11 amino acids.

Here the CDR3 DNA reads TGTGCCAGCAGCTCCGACTTGCCCTACGAGCAGTACTTC. This encodes CASSSDLPYEQYF. V and J are TRBV7-2 and TRBJ2-7, with D hard to call. The CDR3 loop spans 13 amino acids. Germline V gene data show CDR1 as SGHTA and CDR2 as FQGNSA. With 4 bases removed from V and 2 bases from J, the gap between germline ends came to 9 bases.

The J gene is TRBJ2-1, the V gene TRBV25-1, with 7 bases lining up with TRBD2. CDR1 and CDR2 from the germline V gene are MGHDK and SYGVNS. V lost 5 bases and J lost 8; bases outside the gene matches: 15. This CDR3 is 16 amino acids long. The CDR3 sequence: CASSPRLALMGHEQFF. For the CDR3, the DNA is TGTGCCAGCAGTCCAAGACTAGCCCTAATGGGGCATGAGCAGTTCTTC.

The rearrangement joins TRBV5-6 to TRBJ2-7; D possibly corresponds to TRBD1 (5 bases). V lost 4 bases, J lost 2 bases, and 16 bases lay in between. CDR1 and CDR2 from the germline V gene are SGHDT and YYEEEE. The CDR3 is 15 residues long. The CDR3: CASSLKSQVTYEQYF. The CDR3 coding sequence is TGTGCCAGCAGCCTTAAATCACAGGTGACCTACGAGCAGTACTTC.

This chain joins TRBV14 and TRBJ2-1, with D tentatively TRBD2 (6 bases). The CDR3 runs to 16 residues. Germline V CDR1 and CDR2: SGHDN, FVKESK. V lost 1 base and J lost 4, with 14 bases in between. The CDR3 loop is CASSQGRDSLYNEQFF. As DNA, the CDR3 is TGTGCCAGCAGCCAAGGCCGGGACTCCTTATACAATGAGCAGTTCTTC. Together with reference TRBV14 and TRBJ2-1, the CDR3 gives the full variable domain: EAGVTQFPSHSVIEKGQTVTLRCDPISGHDNLYWYRRVMGKEIKFLLHFVKESKQDESGMPNNRFLAERTGGTYSTLKVQPAELEDSGVYFCASSQGRDSLYNEQFFGPGTRLTVL.

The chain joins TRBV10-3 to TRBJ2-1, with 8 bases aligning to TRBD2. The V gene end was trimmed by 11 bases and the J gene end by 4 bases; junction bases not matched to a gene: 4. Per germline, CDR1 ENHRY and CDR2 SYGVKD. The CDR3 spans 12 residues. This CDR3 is CAARGGYNEQFF. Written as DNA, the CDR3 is TGTGCCGCCCGGGGGGGTTACAATGAGCAGTTCTTC.